This passage covers 22 T cell receptor beta chains from one sample sequenced in a study of T cells after posttransplantation cyclophosphamide. TCRdb's copy holds only in-frame clones and misses some; the assay was immunoSEQ multiplex PCR. The profile shows 15,000 to 20,000 clones, 85% of them singletons. Control samples came 1 year after myeloablative marrow transplants with methotrexate plus calcineurin inhibitor. The sequencing used PBMCs, collected after allogeneic stem cell transplant with calcineurin inhibitor and methotrexate. The receptors shown here come from a female patient in her late teens or twenties who received an allogeneic stem cell transplant from an unrelated donor, was CMV-positive, and had acute and chronic GVHD. Some of the T cells might come from the graft donor.

The chain joins TRBV4-2 to TRBJ1-1; D gene ambiguous. The CDR3 contains 12 residues. The ends were cut back, 5 bases at V and 6 bases at J, with 10 bases in the middle. Germline values: CDR1 LGHNA, CDR2 YNFKEQ. The CDR3 DNA is TGTGCCAGCAGCTCGGGGTTCCCTGAAGCTTTCTTT. Residues: CASSSGFPEAFF.

The chain uses TRBV5-1 and TRBJ2-7; the D gene is possibly TRBD2 (6 bases). This CDR3 is 18 amino acids long. Germline lookup yields CDR1 SGHRS and CDR2 YFSETQ. The V and J ends lost 1 base and 4 bases respectively, with 24 bases between them. The CDR3 DNA is TGCGCCAGCAGCTTGTGGGAAAGTAGCAGCGGGCGAATTTACGAGCAGTACTTC. Amino acid sequence: CASSLWESSSGRIYEQYF.

V and J are TRBV4-1 and TRBJ1-3; D not resolved. Germline CDR1 is MGHRA and CDR2 is YSYEKL. The CDR3 extends over 14 amino acids. V lost 0 bases and J lost 2, with 5 bases in between. The CDR3 DNA reads as TGCGCCAGCAGCCAAGATCCAGCTGGAAACACCATATATTTT. Its translation is CASSQDPAGNTIYF.

The chain employs TRBV7-8 and TRBJ2-3, with 8 bases aligning to TRBD2. This CDR3 has 17 amino acids. CDR1 and CDR2 from the germline V gene are SGHVS and FQNEAQ. V was clipped by 0 bases and J by 4 bases; unmatched bases: 9. CDR3 in DNA: TGTGCCAGCAGCTTAGCAGGCAGCGGGAGAGGGTCAGATACGCAGTATTTT. Residues: CASSLAGSGRGSDTQYF.

The chain has TRBV5-1 and TRBJ2-1; D not certain. From germline, CDR1 is SGHRS and CDR2 YFSETQ. The CDR3 has 16 amino acids. Trimming stripped 4 bases from V and 0 bases from J, with 14 bases between. The CDR3 region has the DNA TGCGCCAGCAGCATCCGAGTCCAAAGCTCCTACAATGAGCAGTTCTTC. It is translated as CASSIRVQSSYNEQFF.

This rearrangement joins TRBV28 to TRBJ2-1; no reliable D call. V was trimmed by 7 bases and J by 2 bases, leaving 6 bases between them. CDR1 is MDHEN, CDR2 SYDVKM, per germline. The CDR3 spans 12 residues. CDR3: CASTQTYNEQFF. The CDR3 DNA follows: TGTGCCAGCACCCAGACCTACAATGAGCAGTTCTTC.

This clone was counted between two and nine times. The chain links TRBV10-2 to TRBJ1-1; 10 nucleotides agree with TRBD1. The CDR3 sequence is 17 residues long. V dropped 2 bases and J dropped 0; count of bases not matched to a gene: 6. Germline loops: CDR1 WSHSY, CDR2 SAAADI. The CDR3: CASSERMGQGMNTEAFF. The CDR3 DNA reads as TGCGCCAGCAGTGAGCGGATGGGACAGGGGATGAACACTGAAGCTTTCTTT.

The rearrangement uses TRBV28 and TRBJ2-2; 8 nucleotides agree with TRBD2. The CDR3 sequence is 14 residues long. The trim removed 7 bases at V and 5 bases at J, leaving 6 bases unmatched. Germline CDR1 and CDR2: MDHEN and SYDVKM. CDR3 sequence: CASKSGSGTGELFF. CDR3 coding DNA: TGTGCCAGCAAGAGCGGGAGTGGGACCGGGGAGCTGTTTTTT.

This clone is medium-sized within its sample. J is TRBJ2-7 and V is TRBV7-2; 8 nucleotides agree with TRBD2. V trimming: 5 bases; J trimming: 7 bases; junction bases outside the gene matches: 10. Germline CDR1 and CDR2: SGHTA and FQGNSA. This CDR3 has 14 residues. The CDR3 DNA reads TGTGCCAGCAGCCCCCTGGTTGCGGGAGGTGAGCAGTACTTC. It encodes CASSPLVAGGEQYF.

The chain has TRBV10-3 and TRBJ2-5; D is perhaps TRBD1 (5 bases). The ends were cut back, 6 bases at V and 2 bases at J, with 10 bases in the middle. The CDR3 is made up of 13 amino acids. Germline values: CDR1 ENHRY, CDR2 SYGVKD. DNA for the CDR3: TGTGCCATCAGGCCAGGGCGTCAAGAGACCCAGTACTTC. Its protein product is CAIRPGRQETQYF.

The rearrangement uses TRBV6-5 and TRBJ2-3, with TRBD1 matching over 7 bases. Looked up from germline, CDR1 is MNHEY and CDR2 is SVGAGI. The CDR3 is made up of 15 amino acids. Losses at the gene ends were 4 bases for V and 2 bases for J; bases not matched to a gene: 6. CDR3 coding DNA: TGTGCCAGCAGTTCAACAGGGGTGGCCACAGATACGCAGTATTTT. The encoded protein is CASSSTGVATDTQYF.

The J gene is TRBJ2-1, the V gene TRBV7-9; D is perhaps TRBD2 (5 bases). Per germline, CDR1 SEHNR and CDR2 FQNEAQ (reference sequence). V was cut by 5 bases and J by 7 bases, with 24 bases left in between. This CDR3 is 17 amino acids long. The CDR3 spells CASSPPVGYSGWNEQFF. The CDR3 DNA reads as TGTGCCAGCAGCCCCCCTGTGGGCTATTCGGGGTGGAATGAGCAGTTCTTC.

This clone appeared once. This sequence joins TRBV2 and TRBJ2-1, with 8 bases lining up with TRBD2. From germline, CDR1 is SNHLY and CDR2 FYNNEI. The CDR3 is 16 residues long. With 5 bases clipped from V and 10 bases from J, the junction kept 16 bases outside the gene matches. CDR3 DNA sequence: TGTGCCAGCAGTCCACCAGGACTAGCAGGCCGGGGGGAGCAGTTCTTC. This encodes CASSPPGLAGRGEQFF.

The genes are TRBV19 and TRBJ2-7; a possible D gene is TRBD1 (5 bases). Germline-derived CDR1 and CDR2 are LNHDA and SQIVND (reference sequence). The CDR3 sequence is 14 residues long. The germline V and J ends were trimmed by 3 bases and 1 base, with 10 bases remaining between them. The DNA of the CDR3 is TGTGCCAGTAGTATGTCACAGGCTTCCTACGAGCAGTACTTC. Encoded protein: CASSMSQASYEQYF.

This sequence joins TRBV7-9 and TRBJ2-3, with 11 bases identical to TRBD2. Looked up from germline, CDR1 is SEHNR and CDR2 is FQNEAQ (reference sequence). CDR3 length: 16 amino acids. Trimming took 3 bases from V and 4 from J; bases not matched to a gene: 6. The CDR3 DNA sequence: TGTGCCAGCAGCTTTAGCGGGAGGGCCAAGGCAGATACGCAGTATTTT. Protein product: CASSFSGRAKADTQYF.

The chain couples TRBV5-1 to TRBJ2-7; 8 positions match TRBD2. The CDR3 has 14 residues. V was clipped by 3 bases and J by 5 bases; unmatched bases: 7. Germline CDR1 is SGHRS and CDR2 is YFSETQ. CDR3 nucleotide sequence: TGCGCCAGCAGCTCAGGCGGGAGGATGAACGAGCAGTACTTC. This translates into CASSSGGRMNEQYF. Together with reference TRBV5-1 and TRBJ2-7, the CDR3 gives the full variable domain: KAGVTQTPRYLIKTRGQQVTLSCSPISGHRSVSWYQQTPGQGLQFLFEYFSETQRNKGNFPGRFSGRQFSNSRSEMNVSTLELGDSALYLCASSSGGRMNEQYFGPGTRLTVT.

This clone has just one count. The V call is TRBV6-5, the J call TRBJ2-3; TRBD1 aligns across 7 bases. V was pared by 4 bases and J by 2 bases, with 3 bases of the junction left unmatched. CDR1 MNHEY and CDR2 SVGAGI come from the germline V gene. The CDR3 covers 14 residues. The CDR3 nucleotides are TGTGCCAGCAGTTCGGGACAGTCCACAGATACGCAGTATTTT. This sequence encodes CASSSGQSTDTQYF.

J is TRBJ2-7 and V is TRBV27; D might be TRBD2 (6 bases). The germline V gene encodes CDR1 MNHEY and CDR2 SMNVEV (reference sequence). V lost 6 bases and J lost 2, with 17 bases in between. The CDR3 loop spans 15 amino acids. The CDR3 loop is CASSPVGGRAYEQYF. In DNA, the CDR3 is TGTGCCAGCAGCCCAGTGGGGGGTAGGGCCTACGAGCAGTACTTC.

As for this clone: Sequence at one end of the junction differs from germline and may be a read error. The chain uses TRBV4-1 and TRBJ1-2, with 7 nucleotides matching TRBD1. CDR3 size: 14 residues. Germline V gene lookup returns CDR1 MGHRA and CDR2 YSYEKL. CDR3 region: CASSQPDRSDGYTF. In nucleotides, the CDR3 is TGTGCCAGCAGCCAGCCGGACAGGAGTGATGGCTACACCTTC.

The chain employs TRBV2 and TRBJ2-1, with 11 bases that match TRBD2. V lost 6 bases, J lost 9 bases, and 10 bases stayed unmatched. Germline CDR1 reads SNHLY; CDR2 reads FYNNEI. The CDR3 extends over 15 amino acids. CDR3: CASRPTSGRGGEQFF. In nucleotides, the CDR3 is TGTGCCAGCAGGCCTACTAGCGGGAGAGGGGGTGAGCAGTTCTTC. The complete variable domain, with remaining parts taken from reference TRBV2 and TRBJ2-1, reads EPEVTQTPSHQVTQMGQEVILRCVPISNHLYFYWYRQILGQKVEFLVSFYNNEISEKSEIFDDQFSVERPDGSNFTLKIRSTKLEDSAMYFCASRPTSGRGGEQFFGPGTRLTVL.

CDR3 sequence (DNA): TGTGCCAGTAGGACAGGGTCCTACGAGCAGTACTTC. Amino acids: CASRTGSYEQYF. This sequence joins TRBV19 and TRBJ2-7, with 7 bases identical to TRBD1. Trimming took 6 bases from V and 1 from J; bases not matched to a gene: 0. Germline-derived CDR1 and CDR2 are LNHDA and SQIVND (reference sequence). This CDR3 has 12 amino acids. The full variable domain, completed using reference TRBV19 and TRBJ2-7, is DGGITQSPKYLFRKEGQNVTLSCEQNLNHDAMYWYRQDPGQGLRLIYYSQIVNDFQKGDIAEGYSVSREKKESFPLTVTSAQKNPTAFYLCASRTGSYEQYFGPGTRLTVT.

The chain couples TRBV5-1 to TRBJ2-5; weak D call: TRBD2 (5 bases). The tail of the sequence fits TRBJ2-7 better, so the J call may be wrong. The CDR3 has 14 amino acids. The germline gives CDR1 SGHRS, CDR2 YFSETQ. The CDR3 loop reads CASSFSSGSYEQYF. CDR3 nucleotides: TGCGCCAGCAGCTTCTCCAGCGGCTCCTACGAGCAGTACTTC.